What follows describes a single T cell receptor (beta chain). These data come from a study of blood T cell repertoires in COVID-19. Data came from immunoSEQ multiplex PCR; TCRdb stores just in-frame clones and leaves some out. The sample holds around 140,000 clones, approximately 88% seen once. This CDR3 comprises 15 residues. V was pared by 4 bases and J by 5 bases, with 14 bases between. The V gene's germline CDR1 is MNHEY and CDR2 SVGAGI. The J gene is TRBJ2-2, the V gene TRBV6-5; D gene uncertain. The sequenced sample consisted of peripheral blood. This clonotype originated in a human donor in a cohort sampled during active COVID-19. CDR3 DNA sequence: TGTGCCAGCAGTTTGGGCCCTTTGATAACCGGGGAGCTGTTTTTT. Amino acid sequence: CASSLGPLITGELFF.